Below are 9 T cell receptor beta chains sequenced from a single sample in a study of cytomegalovirus exposure and HLA in healthy donors. Use of 60 Vbeta and 13 Jbeta primers characterized the PCR. The protocol was immunoSEQ multiplex PCR, while the TCRdb copy is restricted to in-frame clones and leaves out a portion. The table for this sample gives roughly 34,000 clones. The specimen was PBMCs. These receptors all come from a man aged 40-55 years in good health and CMV-seronegative.

V and J are TRBV4-3 and TRBJ2-3; no clear D. Germline CDR1 is LGHNA and CDR2 is YSLEER. The CDR3 covers 13 residues. The ends were cut back, 0 bases at V and 5 bases at J, with 6 bases in the middle. The CDR3 DNA follows: TGCGCCAGCAGCCAAGAACTGCGAGATACGCAGTATTTT. Translation gives CASSQELRDTQYF.

The chain uses TRBV7-8 and TRBJ2-3, with D possibly matching TRBD2 (6 bases). The CDR3 length is 16 residues. V was pared by 1 base and J by 1 base, with 12 bases between. The germline CDR1 and CDR2 sequences are SGHVS and FQNEAQ. CDR3 residues: CASSLELAGGTDTQYF. DNA for the CDR3: TGTGCCAGCAGCTTAGAACTAGCCGGCGGCACAGATACGCAGTATTTT.

This sequence joins TRBV5-1 and TRBJ1-3; 7 nucleotides agree with TRBD1. Germline CDR1 is SGHRS and CDR2 is YFSETQ. The CDR3 length is 16 residues. V shed 7 bases, J shed 0 bases, and the junction held 10 bases outside the gene matches. The DNA for the CDR3 is TGCGCCAGCTCTAGGGACAGCTCAAACTCTGGAAACACCATATATTTT. Translating gives CASSRDSSNSGNTIYF.

V gene TRBV4-2 combines with J gene TRBJ1-1; no firm D call. The CDR3 has 14 amino acids. Deletions cut 7 bases from V and 0 bases from J, with 12 bases between. Germline V gives CDR1 LGHNA, CDR2 YNFKEQ. The CDR3 protein is CASTNRQVNTEAFF. The CDR3 bases are TGTGCCAGCACCAATAGGCAGGTGAACACTGAAGCTTTCTTT.

J is TRBJ1-2 and V is TRBV9, with unresolved D. Trimming removed 4 bases from V and 0 bases from J, with 13 bases in between. The CDR3 covers 15 residues. Germline-derived CDR1 and CDR2 are SGDLS and YYNGEE. CDR3 in DNA: TGTGCCAGCAGCCCGCGGGCCCTTACTAACTATGGCTACACCTTC. Amino acid sequence: CASSPRALTNYGYTF. The entire variable domain, with the rest obtained from reference TRBV9 and TRBJ1-2, is as follows: DSGVTQTPKHLITATGQRVTLRCSPRSGDLSVYWYQQSLDQGLQFLIQYYNGEERAKGNILERFSAQQFPDLHSELNLSSLELGDSALYFCASSPRALTNYGYTFGSGTRLTVV.

The chain is built from TRBV18 and TRBJ2-7, with D perhaps TRBD1 (5 bases). The germline V gene has CDR1 KGHSH and CDR2 LQKENI. The CDR3 contains 16 residues. V lost 3 bases and J 5 bases, leaving 20 bases between the germline ends. The chain's CDR3 is CASSPSPRAIVNEQYF. The CDR3 region has the DNA TGTGCCAGCTCACCTTCGCCCAGGGCGATCGTAAACGAGCAGTACTTC.

The chain carries TRBV7-8 and TRBJ2-7; a weak D match, TRBD1 (6 bases). The CDR3 loop spans 15 amino acids. V lost 11 bases and J 0 bases, leaving 20 bases between the germline ends. The germline gives CDR1 SGHVS, CDR2 FQNEAQ. The CDR3 DNA sequence: TGTGCCGTAACTAAGTGGGGGCTTCACTCCTACGAGCAGTACTTC. Protein: CAVTKWGLHSYEQYF.

By frequency, this clone registers medium-sized (0.01 to 0.1%). J is TRBJ1-1 and V is TRBV6-1; TRBD1 might be the D (6 bases). This CDR3 is 12 amino acids long. V lost 2 bases and J lost 6, with 7 bases in between. From germline, CDR1 is MNHNS and CDR2 SASEGT. The CDR3 DNA follows: TGTGCCAGCAGTGAACGGACAGCTGAAGCTTTCTTT. It yields the protein CASSERTAEAFF.

Turning to this clone: This sample also contains other DNA sequences that code for the same CDR3. This sequence joins TRBV29-1 and TRBJ1-1; 9 nucleotides align to TRBD1. Germline V gives CDR1 SQVTM, CDR2 ANQGSEA. There are 13 residues in the CDR3. V trimming: 3 bases; J trimming: 5 bases; junction bases outside the gene matches: 4. In nucleotides, the CDR3 is TGCAGCGTTGACTCCGGGACAGGGACTGAAGCTTTCTTT. This translates into CSVDSGTGTEAFF.